The next 5 T cell receptor beta chains were all read from a single sample in a study of T cells in Graves' hyperthyroidism and ophthalmopathy. Amplification yielded TCR beta CDR3 regions, with RNA transcripts as the source. HTBI primers were the set used in a first-round RT-PCR of the TCR CDR3. MiXCR, applied by TCRdb to the multiplex PCR reads, yields one record per CDR3 protein. The sample consists of nearly 750,000 distinct CDR3 sequences, around 40% of them appearing once. Sample: blood. The receptors stem from a woman aged 40 to 50 with Graves' hyperthyroidism.

A word on this clonotype: A much larger clone sits a single nucleotide away, making a read error possible. The CDR3 reads CASARESNQPQHF. The CDR3 DNA sequence: TGTGCCAGCGCCCGGGAGAGCAATCAGCCCCAGCATTTT. The genes are TRBV2 and TRBJ1-5; D is unclear. CDR1 and CDR2 (germline): SNHLY, FYNNEI. Trimming stripped 8 bases from V and 1 base from J, with 9 bases between. CDR3 length: 13 amino acids.

This clonotype occurred a few times. V is TRBV29-1 and J is TRBJ2-4; TRBD1 agrees at 8 bases. Germline CDR1 is SQVTM and CDR2 is ANQGSEA. CDR3 length equals 12 residues. V dropped 4 bases and J dropped 11; count of bases not matched to a gene: 7. CDR3 loop: CSVVTGAVVQYF. CDR3 sequence (DNA): TGCAGCGTTGTGACAGGGGCGGTGGTTCAGTACTTC.

On this clonotype: A much larger clone differs from this one at a single base, so this may be a read error. CDR3 DNA sequence: TGCAGTGTACCAGACAGGGTGGGGGCTGGTGGCTACACCTTC. It yields the protein CSVPDRVGAGGYTF. The chain combines TRBV20-1 with TRBJ1-2; 7 bases fit TRBD1. The germline V gene encodes CDR1 DFQATT and CDR2 SNEGSKA (reference sequence). This CDR3 comprises 14 residues. Unmatched junction bases numbered 15, after V lost 7 bases and J lost 7 bases.

With respect to this clonotype: The junction shows a germline mismatch at one end, possibly a read error. V is TRBV7-9 and J is TRBJ1-1; 7 bases align to TRBD1. The germline CDR1 and CDR2 sequences are SEHNR and FQNEAQ (reference sequence). The CDR3 loop spans 15 amino acids. The CDR3 loop is CASSHQGVRGTEAFF. CDR3 nucleotides: TGCGCCAGCAGCCACCAGGGGGTACGGGGCACTGAAGCTTTCTTT.

Ten or more counts support this clonotype. This chain connects TRBV20-1 to TRBJ2-7, with 11 bases lining up with TRBD1. V shed 5 bases, J shed 5 bases, and the junction held 5 bases outside the gene matches. Germline CDR1 DFQATT, CDR2 SNEGSKA (reference sequence). This CDR3 contains 13 residues. CDR3 in DNA: TGCAGTGCTCGGACAGGGGGCGCAGACGAGCAGTACTTC. The encoded protein is CSARTGGADEQYF.